This TCR beta chain emerged from a study of CD8 T cells in ankylosing spondylitis. Findings of the study overall: In ankylosing spondylitis blood, a motif of roughly 8 highly homologous TCR beta variants appeared characteristic. Disease-linked clones reportedly concentrated significantly in matched ankylosing spondylitis synovial fluid.

There are a few counts of this clonotype. The antigen is undetermined. V gave up 6 bases and J gave up 0 bases, with 12 bases separating them. The length of the CDR3 is 16 residues. Germline V lookup: CDR1 SEHNR, CDR2 FQNEAQ (reference sequence). TCRdb reprocessed the 5' RACE reads via MiXCR and lists one record per CDR3 protein. The table lists under 200,000 distinct CDR3 sequences, 10% to 15% of them singletons, with approximately 10% in the top ten. The origin of this receptor is a female donor with ankylosing spondylitis or in good health (not recorded which). This chain uses TRBV7-9 with TRBJ2-6; D gene unclear. The source material was blood, either unsorted or a sorted T cell fraction (not recorded which). In nucleotides, the CDR3 is TGTGCCAGCAGTTCCGACGGTCTCTCTGGGGCCAACGTCCTGACTTTC. Protein sequence: CASSSDGLSGANVLTF. Combining the CDR3 with reference TRBV7-9 and TRBJ2-6 gives the whole variable domain DTGVSQNPRHKITKRGQNVTFRCDPISEHNRLYWYRQTLGQGPEFLTYFQNEAQLEKSRLLSDRFSAERPKGSFSTLEIQRTEQGDSAMYLCASSSDGLSGANVLTFGAGSRLTVL.